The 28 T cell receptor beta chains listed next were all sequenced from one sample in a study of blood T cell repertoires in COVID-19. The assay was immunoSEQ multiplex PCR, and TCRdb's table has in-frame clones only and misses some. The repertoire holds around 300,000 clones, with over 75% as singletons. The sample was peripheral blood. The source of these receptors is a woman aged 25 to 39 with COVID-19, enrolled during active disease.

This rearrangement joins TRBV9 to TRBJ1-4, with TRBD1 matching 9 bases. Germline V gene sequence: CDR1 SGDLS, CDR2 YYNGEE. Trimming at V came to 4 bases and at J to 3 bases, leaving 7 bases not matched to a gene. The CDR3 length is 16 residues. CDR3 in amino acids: CASSRTGGIANEKLFF. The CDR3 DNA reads TGTGCCAGCAGCAGAACAGGGGGCATAGCTAATGAAAAACTGTTTTTT.

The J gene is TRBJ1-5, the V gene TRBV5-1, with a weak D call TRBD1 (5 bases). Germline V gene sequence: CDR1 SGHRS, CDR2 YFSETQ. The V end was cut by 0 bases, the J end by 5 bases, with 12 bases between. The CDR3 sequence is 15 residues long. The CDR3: CASSLGPGGDQPQHF. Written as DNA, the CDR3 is TGCGCCAGCAGCTTGGGGCCGGGAGGGGATCAGCCCCAGCATTTT.

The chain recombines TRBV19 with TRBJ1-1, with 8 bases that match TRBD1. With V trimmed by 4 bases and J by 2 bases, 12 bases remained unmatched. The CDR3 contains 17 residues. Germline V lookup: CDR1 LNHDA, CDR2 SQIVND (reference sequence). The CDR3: CASSTRQGLPLNTEAFF. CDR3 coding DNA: TGTGCCAGTAGTACCCGACAGGGGCTACCGCTCAACACTGAAGCTTTCTTT.

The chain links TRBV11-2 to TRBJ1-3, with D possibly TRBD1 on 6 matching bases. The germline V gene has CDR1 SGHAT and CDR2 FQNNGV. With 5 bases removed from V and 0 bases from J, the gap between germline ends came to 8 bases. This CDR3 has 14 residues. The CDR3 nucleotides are TGTGCCAGCAGCGGACAGCGCTCTGGAAACACCATATATTTT. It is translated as CASSGQRSGNTIYF.

The CDR3 reads CAASTGLHEKLFF. The CDR3 DNA reads TGTGCCGCTTCGACAGGGCTTCATGAAAAACTGTTTTTT. The rearrangement joins TRBV2 to TRBJ1-4; 7 nucleotides match TRBD1. The CDR3 extends over 13 amino acids. From germline, CDR1 is SNHLY and CDR2 FYNNEI. The trim removed 11 bases at V and 6 bases at J, leaving 9 bases unmatched.

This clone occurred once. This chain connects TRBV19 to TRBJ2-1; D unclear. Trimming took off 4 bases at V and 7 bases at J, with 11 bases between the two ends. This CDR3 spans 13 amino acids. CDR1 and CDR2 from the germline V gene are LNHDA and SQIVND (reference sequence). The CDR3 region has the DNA TGTGCCAGTAGTACCTCAACCCGGAATGAGCAGTTCTTC. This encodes CASSTSTRNEQFF.

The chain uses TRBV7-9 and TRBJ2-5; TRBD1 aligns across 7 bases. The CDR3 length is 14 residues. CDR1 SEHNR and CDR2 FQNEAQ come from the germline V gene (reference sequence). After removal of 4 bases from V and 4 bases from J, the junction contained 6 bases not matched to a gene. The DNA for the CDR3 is TGTGCCAGCAGCTCAGGACAGGTGGTAGAGACCCAGTACTTC. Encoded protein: CASSSGQVVETQYF.

Written as DNA, the CDR3 is TGCAGCGTTGAACCAAGCGGGAGGGCCAACCCCTACAATGAGCAGTTCTTC. Protein product: CSVEPSGRANPYNEQFF. The V and J genes are TRBV29-1 and TRBJ2-1; 10 nucleotides align to TRBD2. The trim removed 2 bases at V and 2 bases at J, leaving 9 bases unmatched. The length of the CDR3 is 17 residues. CDR1 is SQVTM, CDR2 ANQGSEA, per germline.

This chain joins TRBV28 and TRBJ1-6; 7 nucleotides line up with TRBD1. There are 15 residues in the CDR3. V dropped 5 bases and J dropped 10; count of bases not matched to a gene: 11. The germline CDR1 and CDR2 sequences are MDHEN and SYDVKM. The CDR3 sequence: CASSASQGSGSPLHF. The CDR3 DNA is TGTGCCAGCAGTGCCTCACAGGGGTCCGGGTCACCCCTCCACTTT.

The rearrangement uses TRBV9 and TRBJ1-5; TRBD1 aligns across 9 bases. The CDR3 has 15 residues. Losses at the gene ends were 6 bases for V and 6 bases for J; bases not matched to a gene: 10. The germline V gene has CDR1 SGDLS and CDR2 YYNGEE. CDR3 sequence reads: CASNTQGARGQPQHF. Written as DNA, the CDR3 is TGTGCCAGCAACACACAGGGGGCGCGCGGTCAGCCCCAGCATTTT. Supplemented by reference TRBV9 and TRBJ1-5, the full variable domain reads DSGVTQTPKHLITATGQRVTLRCSPRSGDLSVYWYQQSLDQGLQFLIQYYNGEERAKGNILERFSAQQFPDLHSELNLSSLELGDSALYFCASNTQGARGQPQHFGDGTRLSIL.

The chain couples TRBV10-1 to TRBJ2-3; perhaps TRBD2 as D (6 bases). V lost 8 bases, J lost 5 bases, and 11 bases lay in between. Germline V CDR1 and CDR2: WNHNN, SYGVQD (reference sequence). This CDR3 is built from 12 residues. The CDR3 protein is CASLGEEDTQYF. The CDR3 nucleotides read TGCGCCAGCTTGGGGGAGGAAGATACGCAGTATTTT.

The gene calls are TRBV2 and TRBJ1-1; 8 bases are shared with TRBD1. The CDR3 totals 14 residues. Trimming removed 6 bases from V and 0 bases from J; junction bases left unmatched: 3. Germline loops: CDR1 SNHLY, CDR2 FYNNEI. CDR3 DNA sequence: TGTGCCAGCAGGAGGGACAGGCTGAACACTGAAGCTTTCTTT. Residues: CASRRDRLNTEAFF.

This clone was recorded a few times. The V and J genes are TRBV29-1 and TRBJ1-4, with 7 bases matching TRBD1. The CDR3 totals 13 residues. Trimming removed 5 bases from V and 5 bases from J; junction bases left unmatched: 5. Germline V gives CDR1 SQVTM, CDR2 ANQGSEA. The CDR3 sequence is CSVWQGVNEKLFF. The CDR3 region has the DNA TGCAGCGTTTGGCAGGGGGTCAATGAAAAACTGTTTTTT.

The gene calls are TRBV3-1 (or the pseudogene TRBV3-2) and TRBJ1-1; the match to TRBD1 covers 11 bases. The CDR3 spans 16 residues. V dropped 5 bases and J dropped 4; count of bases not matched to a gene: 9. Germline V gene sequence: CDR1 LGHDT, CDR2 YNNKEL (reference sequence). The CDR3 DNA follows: TGTGCCAGCAGCAGGGGACAGGGGGTAATTTTCACTGAAGCTTTCTTT. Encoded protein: CASSRGQGVIFTEAFF.

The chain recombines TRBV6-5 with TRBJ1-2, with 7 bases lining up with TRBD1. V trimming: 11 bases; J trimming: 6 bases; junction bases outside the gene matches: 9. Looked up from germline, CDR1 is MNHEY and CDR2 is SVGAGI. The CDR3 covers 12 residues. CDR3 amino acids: CAVREGADGYTF. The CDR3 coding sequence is TGTGCCGTCCGGGAGGGGGCTGATGGCTACACCTTC.

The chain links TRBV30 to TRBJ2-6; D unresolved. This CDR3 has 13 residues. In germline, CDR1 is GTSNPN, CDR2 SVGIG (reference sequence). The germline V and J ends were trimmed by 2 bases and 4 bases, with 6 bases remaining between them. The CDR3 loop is CAWSYAGANVLTF. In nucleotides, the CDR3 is TGTGCCTGGAGTTACGCGGGGGCCAACGTCCTGACTTTC.

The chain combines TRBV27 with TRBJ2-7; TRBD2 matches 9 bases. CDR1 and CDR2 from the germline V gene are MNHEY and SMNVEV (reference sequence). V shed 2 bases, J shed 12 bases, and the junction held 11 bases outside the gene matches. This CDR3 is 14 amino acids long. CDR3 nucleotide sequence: TGTGCCAGCAGTTTAGGGCTAGCGGGGCCCCTCAGGTACTTC. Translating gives CASSLGLAGPLRYF.

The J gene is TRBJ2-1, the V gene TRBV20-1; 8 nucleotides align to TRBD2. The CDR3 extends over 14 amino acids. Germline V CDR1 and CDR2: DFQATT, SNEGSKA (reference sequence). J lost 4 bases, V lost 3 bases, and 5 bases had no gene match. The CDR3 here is CSASLASGYNEQFF. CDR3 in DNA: TGCAGTGCTAGTTTGGCTAGCGGGTACAATGAGCAGTTCTTC.

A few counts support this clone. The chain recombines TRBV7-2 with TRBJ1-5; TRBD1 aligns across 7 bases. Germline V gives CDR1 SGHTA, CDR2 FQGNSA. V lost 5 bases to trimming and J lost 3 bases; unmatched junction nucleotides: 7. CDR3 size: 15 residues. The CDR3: CASSPQQGNNQPQHF. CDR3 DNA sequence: TGTGCCAGCAGCCCTCAACAGGGGAACAATCAGCCCCAGCATTTT.

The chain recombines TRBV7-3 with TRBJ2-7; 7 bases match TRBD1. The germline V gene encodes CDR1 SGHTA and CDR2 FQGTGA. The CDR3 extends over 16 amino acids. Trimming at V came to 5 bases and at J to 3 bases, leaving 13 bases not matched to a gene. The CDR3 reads CASSPGERQGVYEQYF. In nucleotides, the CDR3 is TGTGCCAGCAGCCCCGGGGAGAGACAGGGAGTCTACGAGCAGTACTTC.

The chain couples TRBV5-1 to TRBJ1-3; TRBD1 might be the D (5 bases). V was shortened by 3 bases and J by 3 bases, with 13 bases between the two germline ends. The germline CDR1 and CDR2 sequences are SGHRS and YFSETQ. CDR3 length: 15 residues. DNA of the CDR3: TGCGCCAGCAGCTCCCCTGGGGGGAGTGGAAACACCATATATTTT. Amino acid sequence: CASSSPGGSGNTIYF.

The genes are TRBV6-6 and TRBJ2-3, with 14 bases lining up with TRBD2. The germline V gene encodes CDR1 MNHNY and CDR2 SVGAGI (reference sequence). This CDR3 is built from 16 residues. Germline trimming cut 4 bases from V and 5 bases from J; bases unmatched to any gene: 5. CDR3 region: CASSSGLAGGGDTQYF. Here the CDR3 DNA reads TGTGCCAGCAGTTCCGGACTAGCGGGAGGAGGAGATACGCAGTATTTT.

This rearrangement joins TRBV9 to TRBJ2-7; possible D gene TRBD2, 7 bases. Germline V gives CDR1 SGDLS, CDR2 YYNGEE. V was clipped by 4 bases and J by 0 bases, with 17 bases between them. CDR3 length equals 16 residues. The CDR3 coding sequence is TGTGCCAGCAGCCCCCGGAGGGGGGGCTTCTCCTACGAGCAGTACTTC. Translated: CASSPRRGGFSYEQYF.

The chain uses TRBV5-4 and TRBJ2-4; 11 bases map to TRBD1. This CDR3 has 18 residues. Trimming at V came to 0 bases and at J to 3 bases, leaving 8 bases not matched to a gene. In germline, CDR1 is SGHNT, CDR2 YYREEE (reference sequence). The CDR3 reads CASSLGGQGASVKNIQYF. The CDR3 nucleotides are TGTGCCAGCAGCTTGGGAGGACAGGGGGCGTCGGTCAAAAACATTCAGTACTTC.

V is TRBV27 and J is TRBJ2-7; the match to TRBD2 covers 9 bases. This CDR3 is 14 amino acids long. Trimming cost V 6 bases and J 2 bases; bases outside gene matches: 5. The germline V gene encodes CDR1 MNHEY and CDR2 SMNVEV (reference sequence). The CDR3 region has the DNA TGTGCCAGCAGGGCTAGCGGGACCCCCTACGAGCAGTACTTC. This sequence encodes CASRASGTPYEQYF.

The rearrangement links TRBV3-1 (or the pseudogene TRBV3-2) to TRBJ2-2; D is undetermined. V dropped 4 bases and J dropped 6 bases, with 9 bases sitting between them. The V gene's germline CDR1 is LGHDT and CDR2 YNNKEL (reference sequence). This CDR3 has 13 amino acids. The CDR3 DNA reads TGTGCCAGCAGCCCGGTACAGCCCGGGGAGCTGTTTTTT. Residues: CASSPVQPGELFF.

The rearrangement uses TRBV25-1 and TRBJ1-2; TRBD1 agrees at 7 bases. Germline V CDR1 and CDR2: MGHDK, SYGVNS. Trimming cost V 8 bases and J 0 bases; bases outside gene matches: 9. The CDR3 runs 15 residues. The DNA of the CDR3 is TGTGCCAGCGTCGGGACAGCCGAAGCTAACTATGGCTACACCTTC. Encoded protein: CASVGTAEANYGYTF.

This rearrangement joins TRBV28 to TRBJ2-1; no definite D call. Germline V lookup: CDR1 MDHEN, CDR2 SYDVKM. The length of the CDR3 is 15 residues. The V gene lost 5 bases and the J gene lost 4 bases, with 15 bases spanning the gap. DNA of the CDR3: TGTGCCAGCAGTCTAAATCCCGACTGGTACAATGAGCAGTTCTTC. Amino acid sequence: CASSLNPDWYNEQFF.